This entry describes one T cell receptor beta chain. The PCR ran on 60 Vbeta and 13 Jbeta primers. Data came from immunoSEQ multiplex PCR; TCRdb stores just in-frame clones and leaves some out. The sample consists of 95,000 to 150,000 clones, around 77% of them appearing once. The entry originates in a study of cytomegalovirus exposure and HLA in healthy donors. J lost 7 bases, V lost 1 base, and 11 bases had no gene match. CDR3 length: 16 residues. Germline V lookup: CDR1 SEHNR, CDR2 FQNEAQ (reference sequence). The V gene is TRBV7-9, the J gene TRBJ1-2; the match to TRBD1 covers 8 bases. This receptor was taken from a man younger than 30 in good health and CMV-seropositive. Sequencing was performed on PBMCs. The CDR3 DNA sequence: TGTGCCAGCAGCTTAGGCCCACCGACAGGGGTTGGTGGCTACACCTTC. Translating it yields CASSLGPPTGVGGYTF.